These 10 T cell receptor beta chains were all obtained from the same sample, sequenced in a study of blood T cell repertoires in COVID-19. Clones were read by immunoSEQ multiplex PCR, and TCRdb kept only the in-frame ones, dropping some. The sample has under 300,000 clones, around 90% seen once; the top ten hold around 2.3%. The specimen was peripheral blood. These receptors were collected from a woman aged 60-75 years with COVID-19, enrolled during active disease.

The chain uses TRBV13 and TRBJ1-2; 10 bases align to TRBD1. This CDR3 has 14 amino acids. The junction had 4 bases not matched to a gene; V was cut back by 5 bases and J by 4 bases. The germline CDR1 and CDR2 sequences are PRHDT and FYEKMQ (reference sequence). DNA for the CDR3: TGTGCCAGCAGCAAAGGACAGGGGGTCTATGGCTACACCTTC. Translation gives CASSKGQGVYGYTF.

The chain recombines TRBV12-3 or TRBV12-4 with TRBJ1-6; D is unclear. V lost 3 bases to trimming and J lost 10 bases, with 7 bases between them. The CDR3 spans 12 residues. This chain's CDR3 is CASSLWASPLHF. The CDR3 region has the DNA TGTGCCAGCAGTTTGTGGGCATCACCCCTCCACTTT.

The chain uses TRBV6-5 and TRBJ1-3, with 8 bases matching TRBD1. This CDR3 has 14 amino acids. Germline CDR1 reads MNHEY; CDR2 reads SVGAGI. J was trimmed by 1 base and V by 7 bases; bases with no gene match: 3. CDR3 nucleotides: TGTGCCAGCACCTGGACAGGGTCTGGAAACACCATATATTTT. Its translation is CASTWTGSGNTIYF.

CDR3 sequence (DNA): TGTGCCAGCACCATACAGGGGCCGTACAATGAGCAGTTCTTC. Encoded protein: CASTIQGPYNEQFF. The chain couples TRBV11-1 to TRBJ2-1; 7 bases are shared with TRBD1. V was clipped by 7 bases and J by 4 bases; unmatched bases: 7. CDR1 and CDR2 (germline): SGHAT, FQDESV (reference sequence). The CDR3 has 14 residues. The whole variable domain, remainder taken from reference TRBV11-1 and TRBJ2-1, is EAEVAQSPRYKITEKSQAVAFWCDPISGHATLYWYRQILGQGPELLVQFQDESVVDDSQLPKDRFSAERLKGVDSTLKIQPAELGDSAMYLCASTIQGPYNEQFFGPGTRLTVL.

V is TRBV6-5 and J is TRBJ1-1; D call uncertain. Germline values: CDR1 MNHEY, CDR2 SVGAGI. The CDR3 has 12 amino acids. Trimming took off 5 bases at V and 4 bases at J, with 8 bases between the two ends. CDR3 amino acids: CASSSASTEAFF. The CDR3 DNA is TGTGCCAGCAGTAGCGCGAGCACTGAAGCTTTCTTT.

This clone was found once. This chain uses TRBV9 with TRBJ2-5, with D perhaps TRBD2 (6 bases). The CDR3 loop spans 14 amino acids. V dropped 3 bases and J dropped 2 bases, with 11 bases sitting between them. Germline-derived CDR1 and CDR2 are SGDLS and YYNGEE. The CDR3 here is CASSGPGLQETQYF. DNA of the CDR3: TGTGCCAGCAGCGGGCCGGGACTTCAAGAGACCCAGTACTTC.

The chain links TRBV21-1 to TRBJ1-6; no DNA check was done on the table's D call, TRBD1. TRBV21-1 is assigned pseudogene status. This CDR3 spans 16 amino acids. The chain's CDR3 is CASSKKNDSTLSPLHF. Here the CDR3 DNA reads TGTGCCAGCAGCAAAAAAAACGACAGCACCCTTTCACCCCTCCACTTT.

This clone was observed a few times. In DNA form, the CDR3 reads TGTGCCATCAGTACCGGGACTAGCGCGAACACCGGGGAGCTGTTTTTT. Protein product: CAISTGTSANTGELFF. V is TRBV10-3 and J is TRBJ2-2; 10 nucleotides align to TRBD2. Germline loops: CDR1 ENHRY, CDR2 SYGVKD. J gave up 0 bases and V 5 bases, and 3 bases lay outside the gene matches. This CDR3 region has 16 residues.

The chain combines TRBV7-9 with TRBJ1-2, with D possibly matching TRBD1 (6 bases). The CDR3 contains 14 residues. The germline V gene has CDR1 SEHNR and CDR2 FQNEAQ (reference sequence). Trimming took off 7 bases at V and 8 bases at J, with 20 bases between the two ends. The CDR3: CASTRDISGVGYTF. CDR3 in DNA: TGTGCCAGCACCCGGGACATATCAGGGGTAGGCTACACCTTC.

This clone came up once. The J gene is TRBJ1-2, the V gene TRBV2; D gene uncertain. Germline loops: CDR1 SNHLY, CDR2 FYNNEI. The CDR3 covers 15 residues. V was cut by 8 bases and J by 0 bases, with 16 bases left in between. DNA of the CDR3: TGTGCCAGCGGGAGTGACCAGAGAACTAACTATGGCTACACCTTC. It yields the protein CASGSDQRTNYGYTF.